Reported below is one T cell receptor (beta chain). Its matching antigen is unknown. The germline CDR1 and CDR2 sequences are SGHAT and FQNNGV. This CDR3 spans 14 amino acids. Deletions cut 1 base from V and 3 bases from J, with 7 bases between. The data were obtained in a study of OX40 agonist ivuxolimab in advanced cancers. Background on the study: Intravenous ivuxolimab was administered to patients every 2 weeks at 0.01 to 10 mg/kg. Partial responses, seen in three patients, involved one hepatocellular carcinoma and two cutaneous melanomas.

Study outcomes and limitations: Clonal expansion was among the lowest in partial responders at 0.1-3.0 mg/kg, especially CD8+. Antigens targeted by the expanded peripheral T cells were not determined.

Here immunoSEQ multiplex PCR was the method, and the copy in TCRdb shows in-frame clones only, minus some. The repertoire holds tens of thousands of clones, with 84% as singletons. The starting material was CD4+ or CD8+ T cells sorted from blood, obtained in a trial of the OX40 agonist ivuxolimab. This chain uses TRBV11-2 with TRBJ1-5; D call uncertain. This TCR was sampled from an adult with an advanced solid tumor such as melanoma, head and neck, liver or kidney cancer. The CDR3 DNA follows: TGTGCCAGCAGCTTAGCCGGTTTCAATCAGCCCCAGCATTTT. Translation gives CASSLAGFNQPQHF.